One sample yielded the 24 T cell receptor beta chains listed below, sequenced in a study of shared clonotypes between healthy human individuals. Clones were read by immunoSEQ multiplex PCR, and TCRdb kept only the in-frame ones, dropping some. The sample includes about 2.3 million clones, just over 90% of them seen just once. The specimen sequenced was naive CD4+ T cells from PBMCs. Subset in this sample: CD45RA+ positively selected. These receptors all stem from a young man in good health. Some clones in this sample may be carry-over from other donors' samples.

The rearrangement joins TRBV6-1 to TRBJ1-4; D not resolved. This CDR3 is built from 11 residues. CDR1 and CDR2 (germline): MNHNS, SASEGT. With 2 bases removed from V and 5 bases from J, the gap between germline ends came to 0 bases. This chain's CDR3 is CASSENEKLFF. CDR3 DNA sequence: TGTGCCAGCAGTGAAAATGAAAAACTGTTTTTT.

The chain has TRBV7-9 and TRBJ1-1; 10 bases line up with TRBD1. The CDR3 runs to 18 residues. The trim removed 4 bases at V and 0 bases at J, leaving 11 bases unmatched. Germline V gene data show CDR1 as SEHNR and CDR2 as FQNEAQ (reference sequence). CDR3 in DNA: TGTGCCAGCAGCTCCCCCCCGGGACAGGGGATTATGAACACTGAAGCTTTCTTT. It codes for CASSSPPGQGIMNTEAFF.

The chain is built from TRBV2 and TRBJ1-1; D gene ambiguous. Trimming shortened V by 7 bases and J by 1 base, and 16 bases separated the two germline ends. The V gene's germline CDR1 is SNHLY and CDR2 FYNNEI. The CDR3 extends over 15 amino acids. The CDR3 region is CASTFGNSGNTEAFF. The CDR3 DNA reads as TGTGCCAGCACTTTTGGGAACAGTGGGAACACTGAAGCTTTCTTT.

The rearrangement joins TRBV4-3 to TRBJ1-6; D remains unclear. V shed 0 bases and J shed 0 bases, with 9 bases lying between them. Germline lookup yields CDR1 LGHNA and CDR2 YSLEER. The CDR3 is 17 residues long. In nucleotides, the CDR3 is TGCGCCAGCAGCCAAGAGGCCACCCGCTCCTATAATTCACCCCTCCACTTT. This translates into CASSQEATRSYNSPLHF.

The chain carries TRBV6-1 and TRBJ2-6; 11 bases fit TRBD1. V shed 4 bases and J 2 bases; nucleotides not matched to a gene: 4. CDR3 length: 17 amino acids. The germline V gene encodes CDR1 MNHNS and CDR2 SASEGT. CDR3 region: CASSAGTGGAGANVLTF. The DNA of the CDR3 is TGTGCCAGCAGTGCCGGGACAGGGGGTGCTGGGGCCAACGTCCTGACTTTC.

The V gene is TRBV29-1, the J gene TRBJ2-4; D ambiguous. This CDR3 comprises 10 residues. Trimming stripped 4 bases from V and 8 bases from J, with 6 bases between. Germline lookup yields CDR1 SQVTM and CDR2 ANQGSEA. Here the CDR3 DNA reads TGCAGCGTTGGGGTGGACATTCAGTACTTC. Amino acids: CSVGVDIQYF.

This clone was seen only a few times. The V call is TRBV11-2, the J call TRBJ2-7, with D tentatively TRBD1 (5 bases). This CDR3 has 14 amino acids. Trimming took off 4 bases at V and 7 bases at J, with 17 bases between the two ends. Looked up from germline, CDR1 is SGHAT and CDR2 is FQNNGV. The CDR3 sequence is CASSSPRDGWEQYF. In nucleotides, the CDR3 is TGTGCCAGCAGCTCACCCAGGGATGGATGGGAGCAGTACTTC. Using reference TRBV11-2 and TRBJ2-7 for the parts outside the CDR3, the full variable domain is EAGVAQSPRYKIIEKRQSVAFWCNPISGHATLYWYQQILGQGPKLLIQFQNNGVVDDSQLPKDRFSAERLKGVDSTLKIQPAKLEDSAVYLCASSSPRDGWEQYFGPGTRLTVT.

The rearrangement joins TRBV19 to TRBJ2-7; tentative D call: TRBD2 (6 bases). The V end was cut by 4 bases, the J end by 4 bases, with 20 bases between. This CDR3 has 16 amino acids. Germline lookup yields CDR1 LNHDA and CDR2 SQIVND (reference sequence). The CDR3 reads CASSRERVTIWYEQYF. CDR3 DNA: TGTGCCAGTAGTAGAGAGCGGGTGACAATATGGTACGAGCAGTACTTC.

The chain links TRBV29-1 to TRBJ1-2; possibly TRBD1 for D (5 bases). CDR3 length: 11 amino acids. Trimming removed 6 bases from V and 8 bases from J, with 13 bases in between. Germline V gene data show CDR1 as SQVTM and CDR2 as ANQGSEA. CDR3 nucleotide sequence: TGCAGCGTGGGGGAGGGCGAGGGCTACACCTTC. It translates to CSVGEGEGYTF.

J is TRBJ2-7 and V is TRBV7-2; 8 bases line up with TRBD1. CDR3 length equals 14 residues. Germline-derived CDR1 and CDR2 are SGHTA and FQGNSA. V was clipped by 5 bases and J by 3 bases; unmatched bases: 6. CDR3 DNA: TGTGCCAGCAGCGAATACAGGGGGAACTACGAGCAGTACTTC. Translation gives CASSEYRGNYEQYF. The whole variable domain, remainder taken from reference TRBV7-2 and TRBJ2-7, is GAGVSQSPSNKVTEKGKDVELRCDPISGHTALYWYRQSLGQGLEFLIYFQGNSAPDKSGLPSDRFSAERTGGSVSTLTIQRTQQEDSAVYLCASSEYRGNYEQYFGPGTRLTVT.

The gene calls are TRBV7-3 and TRBJ2-2; D is possibly TRBD1 or TRBD2 (5 bases each). Germline values: CDR1 SGHTA, CDR2 FQGTGA. The CDR3 runs 17 residues. The V gene lost 1 base and the J gene lost 4 bases, with 16 bases spanning the gap. CDR3 sequence (DNA): TGTGCCAGCAGCTTAAGCCCGGGCAGGGAGAGCACCGGGGAGCTGTTTTTT. Its protein product is CASSLSPGRESTGELFF.

This sequence joins TRBV11-2 and TRBJ1-5, with D perhaps matching TRBD1 (6 bases). V lost 5 bases and J 7 bases, leaving 12 bases between the germline ends. Per germline, CDR1 SGHAT and CDR2 FQNNGV. CDR3 length: 13 amino acids. CDR3 in DNA: TGTGCCAGCAGCGGGGGCCGCGGGCAGCCCCAGCATTTT. Protein sequence: CASSGGRGQPQHF. Full variable domain (rest looked up from reference TRBV11-2 and TRBJ1-5): EAGVAQSPRYKIIEKRQSVAFWCNPISGHATLYWYQQILGQGPKLLIQFQNNGVVDDSQLPKDRFSAERLKGVDSTLKIQPAKLEDSAVYLCASSGGRGQPQHFGDGTRLSIL.

V and J are TRBV6-6 and TRBJ2-1, with 10 nucleotides matching TRBD2. Germline CDR1 is MNHNY and CDR2 is SVGAGI (reference sequence). The CDR3 has 15 residues. V lost 4 bases, J lost 0 bases, and 0 bases stayed unmatched. CDR3 region: CASSSSGSSYNEQFF. The DNA of the CDR3 is TGTGCCAGCAGTTCTAGCGGGAGCTCCTACAATGAGCAGTTCTTC.

This chain links TRBV19 with TRBJ2-5; TRBD1 is a possible D gene (5 bases). This CDR3 comprises 13 residues. Germline V gene sequence: CDR1 LNHDA, CDR2 SQIVND (reference sequence). V lost 8 bases and J lost 1, with 11 bases in between. The CDR3 DNA is TGTGCCAGTCGGCCACAGGCCCAAGAGACCCAGTACTTC. This sequence encodes CASRPQAQETQYF. Using reference TRBV19 and TRBJ2-5 for the parts outside the CDR3, the full variable domain is DGGITQSPKYLFRKEGQNVTLSCEQNLNHDAMYWYRQDPGQGLRLIYYSQIVNDFQKGDIAEGYSVSREKKESFPLTVTSAQKNPTAFYLCASRPQAQETQYFGPGTRLLVL.

In its sample, this clone was seen once. The chain employs TRBV20-1 and TRBJ1-1; D may be TRBD1 (6 bases). Trimming shortened V by 0 bases and J by 8 bases, and 7 bases separated the two germline ends. Germline V lookup: CDR1 DFQATT, CDR2 SNEGSKA (reference sequence). The CDR3 sequence is 11 residues long. CDR3 protein: CSAREGAEAFF. In DNA form, the CDR3 reads TGCAGTGCTAGAGAGGGGGCAGAAGCTTTCTTT.

The chain uses TRBV28 and TRBJ2-7; 10 bases are a match to TRBD2. Germline V gene lookup returns CDR1 MDHEN and CDR2 SYDVKM. J gave up 2 bases and V 3 bases, and 7 bases lay outside the gene matches. There are 16 residues in the CDR3. The CDR3 bases are TGTGCCAGCAGTTTCCAACTAGCGGGATTAACCTACGAGCAGTACTTC. Its translation: CASSFQLAGLTYEQYF.

The chain employs TRBV11-1 and TRBJ2-3, with a possible D match to TRBD2 (7 bases). V was clipped by 2 bases and J by 1 base, with 13 bases between them. From germline, CDR1 is SGHAT and CDR2 FQDESV (reference sequence). This CDR3 is 16 amino acids long. Written as DNA, the CDR3 is TGTGCCAGCAGCTTATGGGGGGGCGCCCGCACAGATACGCAGTATTTT. Residues: CASSLWGGARTDTQYF.

V gene TRBV9 combines with J gene TRBJ2-6; D uncertain. Looked up from germline, CDR1 is SGDLS and CDR2 is YYNGEE. The CDR3 length is 16 residues. V was clipped by 5 bases and J by 1 base, with 13 bases between them. CDR3 sequence (DNA): TGTGCCAGCAGAAAATTAAAGGAATCTGGGGCCAACGTCCTGACTTTC. It codes for CASRKLKESGANVLTF.

The rearrangement uses TRBV11-3 and TRBJ2-3; D is tentatively TRBD1 or TRBD2 (5 bases each). V lost 5 bases to trimming and J lost 2 bases, with 11 bases between them. This CDR3 spans 14 amino acids. Looked up from germline, CDR1 is SGHNT and CDR2 is YENEEA. CDR3 bases: TGTGCCAGCAGCCCCGGGACGAACACAGATACGCAGTATTTT. Its translation is CASSPGTNTDTQYF.

Note on this clone: The same CDR3 can be traced to other DNA sequences in this sample. This chain links TRBV6-5 with TRBJ2-7; TRBD2 matches at 8 bases. Germline-derived CDR1 and CDR2 are MNHEY and SVGAGI. The V gene end was trimmed by 0 bases and the J gene end by 3 bases; junction bases not matched to a gene: 4. This CDR3 contains 15 residues. CDR3 in DNA: TGTGCCAGCAGTTACTCGCTAGCGGGCCACTACGAGCAGTACTTC. It specifies CASSYSLAGHYEQYF.

The chain employs TRBV5-1 and TRBJ2-5; D possibly corresponds to TRBD1 (5 bases). The CDR3 has 16 residues. The ends were cut back, 0 bases at V and 4 bases at J, with 16 bases in the middle. Germline loops: CDR1 SGHRS, CDR2 YFSETQ. CDR3 amino acids: CASSLGSGERGETQYF. The DNA of the CDR3 is TGCGCCAGCAGCTTGGGTTCTGGGGAAAGGGGAGAGACCCAGTACTTC.

The V and J genes are TRBV7-6 and TRBJ1-3, with D possibly TRBD1 on 6 matching bases. Per the germline V gene, CDR1 is SGHVS and CDR2 is FNYEAQ. This CDR3 comprises 17 residues. V dropped 5 bases and J dropped 0 bases, with 17 bases sitting between them. The CDR3: CASSRGQPQYSGNTIYF. As DNA, the CDR3 is TGTGCCAGCAGCCGAGGACAGCCTCAGTACTCTGGAAACACCATATATTTT.

V gene TRBV2 combines with J gene TRBJ1-2; TRBD1 aligns across 8 bases. The CDR3 spans 15 residues. The germline V gene has CDR1 SNHLY and CDR2 FYNNEI. V was pared by 6 bases and J by 0 bases, with 6 bases of the junction left unmatched. The CDR3 DNA sequence: TGTGCCAGCAGCCGACAGGGGCGGACTAACTATGGCTACACCTTC. Translating it yields CASSRQGRTNYGYTF. Supplemented by reference TRBV2 and TRBJ1-2, the full variable domain reads EPEVTQTPSHQVTQMGQEVILRCVPISNHLYFYWYRQILGQKVEFLVSFYNNEISEKSEIFDDQFSVERPDGSNFTLKIRSTKLEDSAMYFCASSRQGRTNYGYTFGSGTRLTVV.

On this clone: This specimen includes other DNA sequences encoding the same CDR3. This chain uses TRBV2 with TRBJ2-3; D call uncertain. The CDR3 covers 11 residues. Germline lookup yields CDR1 SNHLY and CDR2 FYNNEI. Trimming shortened V by 6 bases and J by 1 base, and 2 bases separated the two germline ends. Here the CDR3 reads CASRGTDTQYF. The CDR3 nucleotides read TGTGCCAGCAGAGGCACAGATACGCAGTATTTT.